This T cell receptor beta chain was identified during a study of shared clonotypes between healthy human individuals. General study points: Memory subsets generally showed lower estimated richness than naive subsets. Non-shared clonotypes had lower generation probabilities than clonotypes shared by all four sorted-subset donors. The sole specimen, blood, was sampled, and tissue repertoires likely differ.

In the case of this clone: Its matching antigen is unknown.

TCRdb keeps only in-frame clones here, not all; method: immunoSEQ multiplex PCR. The sample has roughly 760,000 clones; about 74% are singletons. The receptor was isolated from a woman between 25 and 40 years old in good health. The sequenced material came from memory CD4+ T cells sorted from blood. As to subset: CD45RA-negative fraction.

In nucleotides, the CDR3 is TGTGCCAGCAGGGGCGGACAGGGGTGGGAAAAACTGTTTTTT. Protein sequence: CASRGGQGWEKLFF. The rearrangement links TRBV2 to TRBJ1-4, with 9 bases fitting TRBD1. V lost 6 bases and J lost 8; bases outside the gene matches: 7. Germline V CDR1 and CDR2: SNHLY, FYNNEI. The CDR3 has 14 residues.